The 17 T cell receptor beta chains reported below all come from one sample, sequenced in a study of blood T cell repertoires in COVID-19. The table came from immunoSEQ multiplex PCR; TCRdb's copy has only in-frame clones and leaves some out. The data hold around 70,000 clones, with 70% to 90% observed a single time. Material for sequencing was peripheral blood. These receptors were obtained from a woman over 75 with active or convalescent COVID-19.

The chain combines TRBV29-1 with TRBJ1-1, with 8 bases fitting TRBD1. Trimming cost V 3 bases and J 6 bases; bases outside gene matches: 9. The germline CDR1 and CDR2 sequences are SQVTM and ANQGSEA. The CDR3 contains 14 residues. CDR3 loop: CSVDDPQGVPEAFF. In DNA, the CDR3 is TGCAGCGTTGATGACCCACAGGGGGTCCCTGAAGCTTTCTTT.

The rearrangement joins TRBV4-3 to TRBJ2-6; D call uncertain. CDR3 length: 16 residues. CDR1 is LGHNA and CDR2 is YSLEER in the germline V gene. Trimming removed 1 base from V and 4 bases from J, with 11 bases in between. This CDR3 is CASSQGLASGANVLTF. The CDR3 bases are TGCGCCAGCAGCCAAGGCCTCGCGTCCGGGGCCAACGTCCTGACTTTC.

This rearrangement joins TRBV7-3 to TRBJ1-6; D is uncertain. Looked up from germline, CDR1 is SGHTA and CDR2 is FQGTGA. CDR3 size: 13 residues. The germline V and J ends were trimmed by 2 bases and 8 bases, with 7 bases remaining between them. CDR3 in DNA: TGTGCCAGCAGCTTACAGGAGGATTCACCCCTCCACTTT. Its protein product is CASSLQEDSPLHF.

This rearrangement joins TRBV25-1 to TRBJ1-2; 10 nucleotides line up with TRBD1. With V trimmed by 7 bases and J by 4 bases, 6 bases remained unmatched. In germline, CDR1 is MGHDK, CDR2 SYGVNS. The CDR3 totals 14 residues. In DNA, the CDR3 is TGTGCCAGCACGGGACAGGGGAACGCCTATGGCTACACCTTC. Residues: CASTGQGNAYGYTF.

The chain couples TRBV20-1 to TRBJ1-2; no reliable D call. The CDR3 loop spans 13 amino acids. Trimming stripped 3 bases from V and 7 bases from J, with 15 bases between. Germline-derived CDR1 and CDR2 are DFQATT and SNEGSKA (reference sequence). The CDR3 nucleotides are TGCAGTGCTAGTTGGAGGCCGGGTGGTGGCTACACCTTC. Translation gives CSASWRPGGGYTF.

This chain links TRBV19 with TRBJ2-3; TRBD2 is a possible D gene (7 bases). From germline, CDR1 is LNHDA and CDR2 SQIVND (reference sequence). The CDR3 extends over 18 amino acids. The V and J ends lost 4 bases and 0 bases respectively, with 20 bases between them. CDR3 bases: TGTGCCAGTAGTAGGAGTGGAGGGGGGGGGCGCAGCACAGATACGCAGTATTTT. Amino acids: CASSRSGGGGRSTDTQYF.

The chain joins TRBV30 to TRBJ2-4, with 7 positions matching TRBD1. Germline lookup yields CDR1 GTSNPN and CDR2 SVGIG (reference sequence). V shed 7 bases, J shed 7 bases, and the junction held 10 bases outside the gene matches. The length of the CDR3 is 13 residues. This chain's CDR3 is CAFRDSLANIQYF. The DNA for the CDR3 is TGTGCCTTCCGGGACAGCCTTGCGAACATTCAGTACTTC.

V usage is TRBV7-9 and J usage is TRBJ2-3; TRBD2 matches 8 bases. Trimming cost V 5 bases and J 2 bases; bases outside gene matches: 15. This CDR3 has 18 amino acids. CDR1 is SEHNR and CDR2 is FQNEAQ in the germline V gene (reference sequence). This CDR3 is CASSPHGPTSGNTDTQYF. The CDR3 region has the DNA TGTGCCAGCAGCCCACACGGACCCACTAGCGGAAACACAGATACGCAGTATTTT.

This chain uses TRBV7-2 with TRBJ1-5, with unresolved D. The germline V gene has CDR1 SGHTA and CDR2 FQGNSA. Trimming removed 4 bases at V and 0 bases at J, with 13 bases between. This CDR3 has 16 amino acids. Here the CDR3 reads CASSSKAGNSNQPQHF. The CDR3 DNA follows: TGTGCCAGCAGCTCCAAGGCAGGAAATAGCAATCAGCCCCAGCATTTT.

V usage is TRBV5-6 and J usage is TRBJ2-5, with 11 bases matching TRBD2. The CDR3 runs 16 residues. The germline V gene encodes CDR1 SGHDT and CDR2 YYEEEE. With 4 bases clipped from V and 4 bases from J, the junction kept 9 bases outside the gene matches. The CDR3 coding sequence is TGTGCCAGCAGCGCCTTAGCGGGAGGGCCAGGAGAGACCCAGTACTTC. This sequence encodes CASSALAGGPGETQYF. The whole variable domain, remainder taken from reference TRBV5-6 and TRBJ2-5, is DAGVTQSPTHLIKTRGQQVTLRCSPKSGHDTVSWYQQALGQGPQFIFQYYEEEERQRGNFPDRFSGHQFPNYSSELNVNALLLGDSALYLCASSALAGGPGETQYFGPGTRLLVL.

The chain recombines TRBV5-8 with TRBJ2-2; 10 nucleotides match TRBD1. Losses at the gene ends were 4 bases for V and 3 bases for J; bases not matched to a gene: 12. This CDR3 comprises 18 residues. CDR1 is SGHTS and CDR2 is YDEGEE in the germline V gene. The CDR3 is CASSAPGQGSLYTGELFF. CDR3 coding DNA: TGTGCCAGCAGCGCCCCGGGACAGGGGAGTTTGTACACCGGGGAGCTGTTTTTT. Together with reference TRBV5-8 and TRBJ2-2, the CDR3 gives the full variable domain: EAGVTQSPTHLIKTRGQQATLRCSPISGHTSVYWYQQALGLGLQFLLWYDEGEERNRGNFPPRFSGRQFPNYSSELNVNALELEDSALYLCASSAPGQGSLYTGELFFGEGSRLTVL.

J is TRBJ1-2 and V is TRBV7-2; 9 bases are a match to TRBD1. Germline CDR1 SGHTA, CDR2 FQGNSA. Trimming at V came to 6 bases and at J to 2 bases, leaving 4 bases not matched to a gene. The CDR3 extends over 14 amino acids. CDR3 in amino acids: CASRPGTGNYGYTF. The CDR3 nucleotides are TGTGCCAGCAGGCCCGGGACAGGGAACTATGGCTACACCTTC.

The chain uses TRBV5-1 and TRBJ2-1; 8 positions match TRBD2. V lost 4 bases, J lost 2 bases, and 2 bases stayed unmatched. CDR1 and CDR2 from the germline V gene are SGHRS and YFSETQ. The CDR3 length is 14 residues. The CDR3 DNA reads TGCGCCAGCAGCGAGGGACTAGCCTACAATGAGCAGTTCTTC. It yields the protein CASSEGLAYNEQFF.

V usage is TRBV6-6 and J usage is TRBJ2-7, with a weak D call TRBD2 (7 bases). Trimming removed 8 bases from V and 2 bases from J, with 13 bases in between. The CDR3 is 13 amino acids. Germline V CDR1 and CDR2: MNHNY, SVGAGI (reference sequence). In DNA form, the CDR3 reads TGTGCCAGCGAGGGAGGGACAACCTACGAGCAGTACTTC. It yields the protein CASEGGTTYEQYF.

This clone was picked up a small number of times. The chain couples TRBV10-3 to TRBJ1-4; D may be TRBD1 (5 bases). This CDR3 region has 14 residues. Germline values: CDR1 ENHRY, CDR2 SYGVKD. V was clipped by 4 bases and J by 7 bases, with 13 bases between them. The CDR3 loop is CAISGSGSGEKLFF. The CDR3 nucleotides read TGTGCCATCAGTGGTTCAGGGTCGGGTGAAAAACTGTTTTTT.

This sequence joins TRBV6-6 and TRBJ2-7; TRBD1 might be the D (5 bases). The CDR3 totals 13 residues. V dropped 3 bases and J dropped 3 bases, with 9 bases sitting between them. The germline CDR1 and CDR2 sequences are MNHNY and SVGAGI (reference sequence). The CDR3 bases are TGTGCCAGCAGTTATAACAGGAACTACGAGCAGTACTTC. This gives the protein CASSYNRNYEQYF.

This sequence joins TRBV29-1 and TRBJ2-7, with TRBD1 as a possible D gene (5 bases). This CDR3 is 11 amino acids long. CDR1 and CDR2 (germline): SQVTM, ANQGSEA. Trimming took 6 bases from V and 3 from J, leaving 9 bases between them. The CDR3 coding sequence is TGCAGCGTGGTCGGACACTACGAGCAGTACTTC. The encoded protein is CSVVGHYEQYF.